This T cell receptor beta chain is from a study of T cells in Graves' hyperthyroidism and ophthalmopathy. The CDR3 runs to 14 residues. From germline, CDR1 is GTSNPN and CDR2 SVGIG (reference sequence). V lost 5 bases, J lost 5 bases, and 8 bases stayed unmatched. The investigators amplified TCR beta CDR3 regions from RNA transcripts. In the first-round RT-PCR of the TCR CDR3, the HTBI primer set was used. TCRdb re-called the multiplex PCR reads through MiXCR, storing one row per CDR3 protein. The sample lists under 350,000 distinct CDR3 sequences, roughly 18% occurring once. The sequence derives from a woman between 45 and 60 years old with Graves' hyperthyroidism. The sequencing sample was made of blood. This rearrangement joins TRBV30 to TRBJ1-4, with 7 bases lining up with TRBD1. The CDR3 region has the DNA TGTGCCTGGGATAAAAAACAGGGGAATGAAAAACTGTTTTTT. Amino acids: CAWDKKQGNEKLFF.